This entry lists 25 T cell receptor beta chains sequenced from one sample in a study of beta chain features in type 1 diabetes. Study-level points and caveats: TCRB CDR3s from Type 1 diabetes patients were moderately but significantly shorter in all four CD4+ subsets.

For these TCRs, the target antigens are not known. Reverse transcription of all isolated RNA meant that expressed TCRB transcripts were sequenced. The data were produced by immunoSEQ multiplex PCR, yet TCRdb's version contains in-frame clones alone and is incomplete. The sample records about 700,000 clones, around 15% being singletons. The sequencing sample was made of naive CD4+ T cells from blood. The receptors here all came from a man in his late teens or twenties with type 1 diabetes.

In its sample, this clone was seen a few times. The chain combines TRBV18 with TRBJ2-1; 11 bases are a match to TRBD2. The length of the CDR3 is 19 residues. V trimming: 2 bases; J trimming: 0 bases; junction bases outside the gene matches: 9. Germline V gene data show CDR1 as KGHSH and CDR2 as LQKENI. CDR3: CASSPFTSGGGSSYNEQFF. CDR3 DNA sequence: TGTGCCAGCTCACCATTTACTAGCGGGGGAGGAAGCTCCTACAATGAGCAGTTCTTC.

The CDR3 DNA reads TGTGCCAGCTCGAGGTACCAAGAGACCCAGTACTTC. This sequence encodes CASSRYQETQYF. V and J are TRBV9 and TRBJ2-5; D unresolved. V dropped 7 bases and J dropped 0 bases, with 7 bases sitting between them. Germline assignment: CDR1 SGDLS and CDR2 YYNGEE. This CDR3 region has 12 residues.

This clone showed up just a few times. The V and J genes are TRBV5-5 and TRBJ2-4; perhaps D is TRBD1 or TRBD2 (5 bases each). Trimming shortened V by 4 bases and J by 6 bases, and 17 bases separated the two germline ends. This CDR3 comprises 15 residues. Germline V gene sequence: CDR1 SGHKS, CDR2 YYEKEE (reference sequence). The DNA for the CDR3 is TGTGCCAGCAGCCGCCACCAGGGAGATGGAAACATTCAGTACTTC. Translated: CASSRHQGDGNIQYF. Full variable domain (outside the CDR3, taken from reference TRBV5-5 and TRBJ2-4): DAGVTQSPTHLIKTRGQQVTLRCSPISGHKSVSWYQQVLGQGPQFIFQYYEKEERGRGNFPDRFSARQFPNYSSELNVNALLLGDSALYLCASSRHQGDGNIQYFGAGTRLSVL.

The rearrangement links TRBV6-5 to TRBJ2-1, with unresolved D. The V end lost 0 bases, the J end lost 5 bases, and 11 bases lay between the germline ends. The CDR3 loop spans 15 amino acids. Germline V gene data show CDR1 as MNHEY and CDR2 as SVGAGI. The CDR3 DNA follows: TGTGCCAGCAGTTACTCCGGCATCTTACACAATGAGCAGTTCTTC. The encoded protein is CASSYSGILHNEQFF.

This clone was seen only a few times. CDR3 coding DNA: TGCAGCGCTGACAAATCCCCCACAGATACGCAGTATTTT. It encodes CSADKSPTDTQYF. The chain combines TRBV29-1 with TRBJ2-3; no reliable D call. Trimming cost V 7 bases and J 2 bases, with 13 bases left between them. Germline V CDR1 and CDR2: SQVTM, ANQGSEA. The CDR3 contains 13 residues.

This clone showed up just a few times. The chain uses TRBV10-3 and TRBJ2-7, with TRBD2 matching 9 bases. Trimming took 7 bases from V and 3 from J; bases not matched to a gene: 7. There are 14 residues in the CDR3. The V gene's germline CDR1 is ENHRY and CDR2 SYGVKD. In DNA form, the CDR3 reads TGTGCCATCACCCCGGGTAGCGGGGGCTACGAGCAGTACTTC. It encodes CAITPGSGGYEQYF.

The chain combines TRBV18 with TRBJ2-3; 8 nucleotides line up with TRBD2. With 0 bases clipped from V and 1 base from J, the junction kept 9 bases outside the gene matches. There are 18 residues in the CDR3. The germline CDR1 and CDR2 sequences are KGHSH and LQKENI. CDR3 DNA: TGTGCCAGCTCACCACCGCGGGCCGGGGGGGCCGGCACAGATACGCAGTATTTT. Amino acids: CASSPPRAGGAGTDTQYF.

Comment on this clone: Other DNA sequences of this sample code for an identical CDR3. The chain is built from TRBV2 and TRBJ2-7; D is tentatively TRBD1 or TRBD2 (5 bases each). Germline CDR1 and CDR2: SNHLY and FYNNEI. Trimming took 6 bases from V and 2 from J, leaving 8 bases between them. This CDR3 comprises 12 residues. CDR3 DNA: TGTGCCAGCAGGGGGGATCCCTACGAGCAGTACTTC. Translated, it gives CASRGDPYEQYF. Supplemented by reference TRBV2 and TRBJ2-7, the full variable domain reads EPEVTQTPSHQVTQMGQEVILRCVPISNHLYFYWYRQILGQKVEFLVSFYNNEISEKSEIFDDQFSVERPDGSNFTLKIRSTKLEDSAMYFCASRGDPYEQYFGPGTRLTVT.

This clone was seen a few times. J is TRBJ2-3 and V is TRBV19; a weak D match, TRBD1 (6 bases). The CDR3 consists of 16 residues. The germline V gene has CDR1 LNHDA and CDR2 SQIVND (reference sequence). Trimming cost V 0 bases and J 3 bases, with 13 bases left between them. This CDR3 reads CASSIDRGFETDTQYF. In DNA, the CDR3 is TGTGCCAGTAGTATAGACAGGGGATTTGAGACAGATACGCAGTATTTT.

This chain links TRBV29-1 with TRBJ1-1; D may be TRBD1 (5 bases). Trimming took 7 bases from V and 6 from J, leaving 12 bases between them. Germline V gives CDR1 SQVTM, CDR2 ANQGSEA. CDR3 length: 11 amino acids. DNA of the CDR3: TGCAGCGCCGGGACGGTCGCTGAAGCTTTCTTT. This gives the protein CSAGTVAEAFF. The complete variable domain, with remaining parts taken from reference TRBV29-1 and TRBJ1-1, reads SAVISQKPSRDICQRGTSLTIQCQVDSQVTMMFWYRQQPGQSLTLIATANQGSEATYESGFVIDKFPISRPNLTFSTLTVSNMSPEDSSIYLCSAGTVAEAFFGQGTRLTVV.

The J gene is TRBJ2-1, the V gene TRBV29-1; 11 nucleotides align to TRBD1. This CDR3 is 14 amino acids long. Germline trimming cut 6 bases from V and 6 bases from J; bases unmatched to any gene: 7. Per germline, CDR1 SQVTM and CDR2 ANQGSEA. This chain's CDR3 is CSVVRDRGANEQFF. Written as DNA, the CDR3 is TGCAGCGTCGTGAGGGACAGGGGGGCCAATGAGCAGTTCTTC.

The chain joins TRBV5-1 to TRBJ2-5, with TRBD2 identical over 13 bases. CDR1 is SGHRS, CDR2 YFSETQ, per germline. V was clipped by 3 bases and J by 5 bases; unmatched bases: 4. The CDR3 has 15 amino acids. The CDR3 loop is CASSSGTSGVETQYF. CDR3 coding DNA: TGCGCCAGCAGCTCCGGGACTAGCGGGGTCGAGACCCAGTACTTC.

This clone has a handful of counts. This chain joins TRBV12-5 and TRBJ2-5; D not resolved. Germline CDR1 and CDR2: LGHNT and FRNRAP. Trimming took 1 base from V and 3 from J, leaving 0 bases between them. The CDR3 has 11 amino acids. The CDR3 loop is CASGLEETQYF. Written as DNA, the CDR3 is TGTGCTAGTGGTTTGGAAGAGACCCAGTACTTC.

Only a few counts were recorded for this clone. V and J are TRBV27 and TRBJ2-7, with TRBD2 matching over 8 bases. Germline loops: CDR1 MNHEY, CDR2 SMNVEV (reference sequence). This CDR3 spans 15 amino acids. V dropped 5 bases and J dropped 2; count of bases not matched to a gene: 8. The CDR3 region is CASSPPGGGTYEQYF. The CDR3, as DNA: TGTGCCAGCAGTCCCCCCGGCGGGGGGACCTACGAGCAGTACTTC.

As to this clone: The sample carries other DNA sequences with the same CDR3. V is TRBV9 and J is TRBJ1-2; D is ambiguous. Trimming took 0 bases from V and 0 from J, leaving 0 bases between them. CDR1 is SGDLS and CDR2 is YYNGEE in the germline V gene. The CDR3 totals 12 residues. The CDR3 region is CASSVANYGYTF. In nucleotides, the CDR3 is TGTGCCAGCAGCGTAGCTAACTATGGCTACACCTTC.

V is TRBV9 and J is TRBJ2-3, with no clear D. This CDR3 has 12 residues. The V gene lost 9 bases and the J gene lost 3 bases, with 11 bases spanning the gap. The germline gives CDR1 SGDLS, CDR2 YYNGEE. CDR3 in amino acids: CATGPGTDTQYF. CDR3 coding DNA: TGTGCCACCGGACCCGGGACAGATACGCAGTATTTT.

The rearrangement uses TRBV4-1 and TRBJ2-5; TRBD2 aligns across 14 bases. CDR3 size: 17 residues. V was pared by 3 bases and J by 5 bases, with 8 bases of the junction left unmatched. Germline V gene data show CDR1 as MGHRA and CDR2 as YSYEKL. The DNA for the CDR3 is TGCGCCAGCAGCCAGGGACTAGCGGGGGTAGGCGGGGAGACCCAGTACTTC. Protein product: CASSQGLAGVGGETQYF.

The gene calls are TRBV7-9 and TRBJ2-1, with no clear D. This CDR3 region has 10 residues. Trimming took 4 bases from V and 9 from J, leaving 4 bases between them. Germline CDR1 reads SEHNR; CDR2 reads FQNEAQ (reference sequence). CDR3 sequence (DNA): TGTGCCAGCAGCTCGGGTGAGCAGTTCTTC. Its protein is CASSSGEQFF.

The chain has TRBV2 and TRBJ1-1; 7 bases map to TRBD1. CDR1 is SNHLY, CDR2 FYNNEI, per germline. V shed 4 bases and J 6 bases; nucleotides not matched to a gene: 5. The length of the CDR3 is 13 residues. The DNA of the CDR3 is TGTGCCAGCAGTGTGGAGGGGGCAGCTGAAGCTTTCTTT. Translation gives CASSVEGAAEAFF.

This clone was counted a few times. V usage is TRBV5-1 and J usage is TRBJ1-2; D not certain. The CDR3 sequence is 12 residues long. Per germline, CDR1 SGHRS and CDR2 YFSETQ. Between the trimmed V and J ends, which lost 0 bases and 4 bases, there was a span of 4 bases. CDR3 sequence (DNA): TGCGCCAGCAGCTTGGGAGGCTATGGCTACACCTTC. Translated: CASSLGGYGYTF.

This clone has only a few counts. The chain uses TRBV25-1 and TRBJ2-7; unclear D gene. V was shortened by 5 bases and J by 6 bases, with 17 bases between the two germline ends. The CDR3 consists of 14 residues. The V gene's germline CDR1 is MGHDK and CDR2 SYGVNS. The chain's CDR3 is CASSQPGRRSEQYF. The CDR3 bases are TGTGCCAGCAGTCAACCGGGCCGCCGATCCGAGCAGTACTTC.

Regarding this clone: Additional DNA sequences in this sample encode the identical CDR3. The CDR3: CASSPNTGELFF. CDR3 nucleotides: TGTGCCAGCAGCCCGAACACCGGGGAGCTGTTTTTT. The chain couples TRBV7-9 to TRBJ2-2; D is unresolved. Germline lookup yields CDR1 SEHNR and CDR2 FQNEAQ (reference sequence). CDR3 size: 12 residues. V was trimmed by 5 bases and J by 0 bases, leaving 1 base between them.

The chain couples TRBV6-5 to TRBJ2-1; the D gene is possibly TRBD2 (6 bases). The V gene's germline CDR1 is MNHEY and CDR2 SVGAGI. Trimming took 6 bases from V and 8 from J, leaving 11 bases between them. The CDR3 consists of 12 residues. DNA of the CDR3: TGTGCCAGCAGGACTAGAGCCGATGAGCAGTTCTTC. It translates to CASRTRADEQFF.

This clone turned up a few times. The CDR3 coding sequence is TGCAGCGTTGGAATCAAGGGGAAAGTCTACGAGCAGTACTTC. Protein product: CSVGIKGKVYEQYF. V usage is TRBV29-1 and J usage is TRBJ2-5, with D possibly being TRBD1 (5 bases). The J call is in doubt because the DNA end fits TRBJ2-7 better. The CDR3 length is 14 residues. CDR1 is SQVTM, CDR2 ANQGSEA, per germline.

The sample holds a few counts of this clone. The chain employs TRBV30 and TRBJ2-7, with 11 bases lining up with TRBD1. The CDR3 length is 13 residues. Germline V CDR1 and CDR2: GTSNPN, SVGIG (reference sequence). The V segment lost 7 bases and the J segment 6 bases; nucleotides outside the gene matches: 8. The chain's CDR3 is CAYTGTGGLEQYF. The CDR3 DNA follows: TGTGCCTACACCGGGACAGGGGGTCTCGAGCAGTACTTC.